The clone carrying this T cell receptor (beta chain) was observed many times. The antigen is not known. This sample was taken from a study of T-cell reconstitution after alpha-beta-depleted transplantation in children. General observations from the study: Surviving recipient T cells and thymic progenitors produced the high day-60 TCRbeta diversity seen in some patients. T-cell numbers and diversity, one year after transplant, stemmed largely from T cells that were newly produced. Expanded graft clones, several hundred of them, were reportedly the source of alpha-beta T cells about two months after transplant.

Molecular barcoding with unique molecular identifiers was used for the TCRbeta library. TCRdb re-analysed the PCR reads in MiXCR, keeping a single row per CDR3 protein. The sample has 6,500 to 10,000 distinct CDR3 sequences, roughly 15% seen once. CDR3 length: 11 residues. Germline CDR1 and CDR2: DFQATT and SNEGSKA (reference sequence). V dropped 2 bases and J dropped 5 bases, with 6 bases sitting between them. V is TRBV20-1 and J is TRBJ1-1; no clear D. This TCR was recovered from a girl under three years old who had a stem cell transplant for combined immunodeficiency, so the T cells may come from the graft donor. The input for sequencing was PBMCs, mostly from graft donor cells, taken 60 days after TCRalphabeta/CD19-depleted stem cell transplant. The CDR3 region has the DNA TGCAGTGCTAGAAGCCTTACTGAAGCTTTCTTT. The encoded protein is CSARSLTEAFF.